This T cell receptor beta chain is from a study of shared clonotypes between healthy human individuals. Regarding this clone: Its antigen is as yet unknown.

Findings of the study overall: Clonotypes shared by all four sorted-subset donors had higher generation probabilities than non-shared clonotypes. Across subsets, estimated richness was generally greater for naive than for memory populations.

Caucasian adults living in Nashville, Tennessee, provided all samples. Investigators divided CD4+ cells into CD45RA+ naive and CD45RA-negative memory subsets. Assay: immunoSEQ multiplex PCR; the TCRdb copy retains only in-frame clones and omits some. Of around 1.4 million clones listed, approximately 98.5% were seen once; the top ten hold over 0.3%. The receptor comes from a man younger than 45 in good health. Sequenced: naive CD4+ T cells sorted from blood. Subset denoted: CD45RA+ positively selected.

The CDR3 DNA follows: TGTGCCAGCAGTGTACAGGGGAGTAACACCGGGGAGCTGTTTTTT. Translating gives CASSVQGSNTGELFF. The chain joins TRBV6-4 to TRBJ2-2; the match to TRBD1 covers 7 bases. The CDR3 is made up of 15 amino acids. The junction had 4 bases not matched to a gene; V was cut back by 4 bases and J by 2 bases. Looked up from germline, CDR1 is MRHNA and CDR2 is SNTAGT.